In this sample, the clone carrying this T cell receptor (beta chain) turned up a few times. Its antigen remains unidentified. The data are from a study of PD-1 blockade in classical Hodgkin lymphoma. As for the study in general: Patients in the cohort were put on intravenous nivolumab, 3 mg/kg every 2 weeks.

The CDR3 is 19 residues long. Trimming removed 5 bases from V and 6 bases from J, with 28 bases in between. CDR1 and CDR2 from the germline V gene are LNHDA and SQIVND (reference sequence). Time point in this sample: cycle 4 day 1 (C4D1), after less than 7 weeks of nivolumab. Brentuximab vedotin exposure varied, and every patient relapsed after autologous stem cell transplantation. Best responses included complete response and partial response; otherwise, the best response was progressive disease. Whole-study results and caveats: Partial responders and progressors had significantly lower baseline TCR diversity. TCR diversity at baseline was reported to be reduced in newly diagnosed patients relative to healthy donors.

Sequenced by immunoSEQ multiplex PCR; TCRdb stores in-frame clones only, minus some. Of around 40,000 clones detected, 70% to 85% appear once; the ten largest clones hold around 10%. This TCR was recovered from a human donor with classical Hodgkin lymphoma. The material was peripheral blood mononuclear cells (PBMCs), obtained before the fourth cycle of nivolumab. This sequence joins TRBV19 and TRBJ1-4, with D perhaps matching TRBD1 (5 bases). As DNA, the CDR3 is TGTGCCAGTAGTGCGGGGGAGTGGGGACGAAGGCAAAAGGATGAAAAACTGTTTTTT. Encoded protein: CASSAGEWGRRQKDEKLFF.